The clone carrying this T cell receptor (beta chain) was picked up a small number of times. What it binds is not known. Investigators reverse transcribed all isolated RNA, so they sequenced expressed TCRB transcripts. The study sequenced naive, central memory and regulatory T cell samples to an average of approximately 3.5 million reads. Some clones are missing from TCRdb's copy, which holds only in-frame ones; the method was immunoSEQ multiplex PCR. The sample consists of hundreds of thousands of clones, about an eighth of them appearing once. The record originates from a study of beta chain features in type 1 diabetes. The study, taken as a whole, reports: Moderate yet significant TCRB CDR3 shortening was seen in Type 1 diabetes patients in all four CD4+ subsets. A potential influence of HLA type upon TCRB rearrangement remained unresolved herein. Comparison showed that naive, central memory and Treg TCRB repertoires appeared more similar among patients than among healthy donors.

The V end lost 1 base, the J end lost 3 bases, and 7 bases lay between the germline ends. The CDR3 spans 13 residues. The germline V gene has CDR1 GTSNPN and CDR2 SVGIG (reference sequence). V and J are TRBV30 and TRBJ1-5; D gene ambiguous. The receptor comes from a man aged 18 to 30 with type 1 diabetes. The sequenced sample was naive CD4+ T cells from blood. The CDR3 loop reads CAWSAGYNQPQHF. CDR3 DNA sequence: TGTGCCTGGAGTGCCGGGTACAATCAGCCCCAGCATTTT.